These 31 T cell receptor beta chains were sequenced from one sample in a study of cytomegalovirus exposure and HLA in healthy donors. Vbeta (60) and Jbeta (13) primers were used in the PCR. TCRdb's table, derived via immunoSEQ multiplex PCR, lists solely in-frame clones and lacks some. Among some 80,000 clones, around three quarters were seen once, and the ten largest hold roughly 3.5%. Sequencing was performed on PBMCs. Receptors originate from a man aged 35-49 years in good health and CMV-seronegative.

This clone has just a few counts. The chain combines TRBV6-1 with TRBJ1-2, with D possibly being TRBD1 (6 bases). CDR3 length: 13 residues. Trimming took 2 bases from V and 8 from J, leaving 12 bases between them. CDR1 and CDR2 from the germline V gene are MNHNS and SASEGT. The CDR3 protein is CASSERQVNGYTF. CDR3 DNA sequence: TGTGCCAGCAGTGAACGACAGGTTAACGGCTACACCTTC.

This rearrangement joins TRBV4-3 to TRBJ1-2, with D hard to call. The V gene lost 1 base and the J gene lost 5 bases, with 17 bases spanning the gap. This CDR3 comprises 16 residues. CDR1 and CDR2 (germline): LGHNA, YSLEER. This chain's CDR3 is CASSQAFQEAYYGYTF. The CDR3 nucleotides are TGCGCCAGCAGCCAAGCTTTCCAGGAGGCTTATTATGGCTACACCTTC.

The chain uses TRBV7-8 and TRBJ1-4; TRBD1 agrees at 7 bases. CDR1 is SGHVS and CDR2 is FQNEAQ in the germline V gene. CDR3 length: 16 residues. J was trimmed by 6 bases and V by 4 bases; bases with no gene match: 11. CDR3: CASSSIYRGTYEKLFF. CDR3 DNA sequence: TGTGCCAGCAGCTCCATCTACAGGGGAACATATGAAAAACTGTTTTTT.

The rearrangement uses TRBV9 and TRBJ2-7; no reliable D call. This CDR3 comprises 11 residues. Trimming took 4 bases from V and 3 from J, leaving 5 bases between them. The germline V gene has CDR1 SGDLS and CDR2 YYNGEE. CDR3 DNA: TGTGCCAGCAGCTCAGGCTACGAGCAGTACTTC. It is translated as CASSSGYEQYF.

This chain uses TRBV2 with TRBJ2-7; TRBD1 agrees at 7 bases. This CDR3 contains 15 residues. Germline V gene data show CDR1 as SNHLY and CDR2 as FYNNEI. The V segment lost 1 base and the J segment 3 bases; nucleotides outside the gene matches: 6. The CDR3 coding sequence is TGTGCCAGCAGTGAAGAAGCAGGGGGTGGCTACGAGCAGTACTTC. Translation gives CASSEEAGGGYEQYF. The full variable domain, in which reference TRBV2 and TRBJ2-7 provide the parts outside the CDR3, is EPEVTQTPSHQVTQMGQEVILRCVPISNHLYFYWYRQILGQKVEFLVSFYNNEISEKSEIFDDQFSVERPDGSNFTLKIRSTKLEDSAMYFCASSEEAGGGYEQYFGPGTRLTVT.

V usage is TRBV5-5 and J usage is TRBJ1-6; D may be TRBD1 (5 bases). This CDR3 comprises 15 residues. The germline gives CDR1 SGHKS, CDR2 YYEKEE (reference sequence). V shed 0 bases and J shed 8 bases, with 12 bases lying between them. This CDR3 reads CASSLAAGNHSPLHF. CDR3 bases: TGTGCCAGCAGCTTGGCCGCAGGGAATCATTCACCCCTCCACTTT.

Only a few counts were recorded for this clone. The chain combines TRBV2 with TRBJ1-4; 7 nucleotides align to TRBD1. V was clipped by 6 bases and J by 4 bases; unmatched bases: 5. The germline V gene has CDR1 SNHLY and CDR2 FYNNEI. CDR3 length equals 14 residues. CDR3 protein: CASSPGTVNEKLFF. CDR3 bases: TGTGCCAGCAGCCCCGGGACAGTTAATGAAAAACTGTTTTTT. Based on the CDR3 plus reference TRBV2 and TRBJ1-4, the full variable domain is EPEVTQTPSHQVTQMGQEVILRCVPISNHLYFYWYRQILGQKVEFLVSFYNNEISEKSEIFDDQFSVERPDGSNFTLKIRSTKLEDSAMYFCASSPGTVNEKLFFGSGTQLSVL.

The chain links TRBV2 to TRBJ2-2; 9 nucleotides line up with TRBD1. The CDR3 sequence is 13 residues long. The ends lost 8 bases at V and 6 bases at J; junction bases unmatched: 4. Germline CDR1 reads SNHLY; CDR2 reads FYNNEI. The CDR3 DNA is TGTGCCAGCGCCTGGGACAGGGCCGGGGAGCTGTTTTTT. Translated: CASAWDRAGELFF.

This clone has only a few counts. The CDR3 DNA follows: TGTGCCAGCAGAGACAGGGGGCTTGGAGATTCACCCCTCCACTTT. Amino acids: CASRDRGLGDSPLHF. The chain carries TRBV2 and TRBJ1-6, with 10 nucleotides matching TRBD1. J gave up 8 bases and V 6 bases, and 7 bases lay outside the gene matches. The germline gives CDR1 SNHLY, CDR2 FYNNEI. The CDR3 sequence is 15 residues long.

This clone was seen just once. V is TRBV5-6 and J is TRBJ1-6; D uncertain. The CDR3 length is 15 residues. The V and J ends lost 4 bases and 7 bases respectively, with 15 bases between them. In germline, CDR1 is SGHDT, CDR2 YYEEEE. CDR3 DNA: TGTGCCAGCAGCCCTGATGGAGGATACAATTCACCCCTCCACTTT. Protein: CASSPDGGYNSPLHF.

This CDR3 is CASRETGPGNTIYF. The CDR3 bases are TGTGCCAGCAGAGAGACAGGGCCCGGAAACACCATATATTTT. The chain recombines TRBV6-6 with TRBJ1-3; 7 bases line up with TRBD1. This CDR3 comprises 14 residues. Germline CDR1 and CDR2: MNHNY and SVGAGI (reference sequence). After removal of 6 bases from V and 4 bases from J, the junction contained 6 bases not matched to a gene.

The chain is built from TRBV2 and TRBJ2-5, with a tentative D call TRBD2 (5 bases). The V and J ends lost 2 bases and 0 bases respectively, with 7 bases between them. In germline, CDR1 is SNHLY, CDR2 FYNNEI. The CDR3 length is 14 residues. The CDR3 here is CASSEQRDQETQYF. CDR3 sequence (DNA): TGTGCCAGCAGTGAACAGAGGGACCAAGAGACCCAGTACTTC.

The V and J genes are TRBV11-2 and TRBJ2-5, with a possible D match to TRBD2 (6 bases). The CDR3 totals 13 residues. Germline V gene data show CDR1 as SGHAT and CDR2 as FQNNGV. Trimming stripped 6 bases from V and 4 bases from J, with 12 bases between. CDR3: CASRFRGGETQYF. The CDR3 DNA reads as TGTGCCAGCAGGTTTCGGGGAGGAGAGACCCAGTACTTC.

The chain has TRBV5-4 and TRBJ2-7; TRBD2 agrees at 7 bases. Germline trimming cut 0 bases from V and 2 bases from J; bases unmatched to any gene: 5. Germline CDR1 and CDR2: SGHNT and YYREEE (reference sequence). The length of the CDR3 is 15 residues. The CDR3 loop is CASSLDAGTTYEQYF. The CDR3 DNA sequence: TGTGCCAGCAGCTTGGATGCGGGGACTACCTACGAGCAGTACTTC.

The chain employs TRBV5-1 and TRBJ2-1; 9 nucleotides line up with TRBD1. The CDR3 totals 15 residues. With V trimmed by 2 bases and J by 8 bases, 8 bases remained unmatched. Germline CDR1 SGHRS, CDR2 YFSETQ. The CDR3, as DNA: TGCGCCAGCAGCTTCCGGACAGGGGCTGTCGATGAGCAGTTCTTC. Translated, it gives CASSFRTGAVDEQFF.

V usage is TRBV19 and J usage is TRBJ1-3; 7 nucleotides match TRBD1. The CDR3 has 16 amino acids. After removal of 4 bases from V and 0 bases from J, the junction contained 6 bases not matched to a gene. The germline V gene has CDR1 LNHDA and CDR2 SQIVND (reference sequence). In DNA, the CDR3 is TGTGCCAGTAGTAGAGGACAGGCTAACTCTGGAAACACCATATATTTT. As protein: CASSRGQANSGNTIYF.

Only one count was recorded for this clone. V and J are TRBV7-9 and TRBJ1-1; D call uncertain. The CDR3 length is 13 residues. The germline V and J ends were trimmed by 8 bases and 0 bases, with 10 bases remaining between them. The germline V gene encodes CDR1 SEHNR and CDR2 FQNEAQ (reference sequence). The CDR3 DNA reads as TGTGCCAGCCGGGTGACCATGAACACTGAAGCTTTCTTT. It is translated as CASRVTMNTEAFF.

The V call is TRBV5-6, the J call TRBJ1-4, with TRBD1 identical over 9 bases. After removal of 4 bases from V and 7 bases from J, the junction contained 8 bases not matched to a gene. The CDR3 spans 15 residues. Germline CDR1 and CDR2: SGHDT and YYEEEE. The CDR3 DNA is TGTGCCAGCAGCACCTACAGGGGGCGCCGTGAAAAACTGTTTTTT. This encodes CASSTYRGRREKLFF.

The chain links TRBV18 to TRBJ1-4, with D possibly TRBD1 on 6 matching bases. Trimming shortened V by 6 bases and J by 4 bases, and 9 bases separated the two germline ends. Looked up from germline, CDR1 is KGHSH and CDR2 is LQKENI. The CDR3 length is 13 residues. As DNA, the CDR3 is TGTGCCAGCTCTGGACAGAATAATGAAAAACTGTTTTTT. Encoded protein: CASSGQNNEKLFF.

This clone was detected only a few times. The chain employs TRBV6-1 and TRBJ1-6, with TRBD1 matching over 10 bases. Germline CDR1 MNHNS, CDR2 SASEGT. There are 14 residues in the CDR3. J lost 14 bases, V lost 6 bases, and 10 bases had no gene match. The CDR3 loop is CASRAGTGVTTLHF. The CDR3 DNA reads TGTGCCAGCAGGGCGGGGACAGGGGTTACGACCCTCCACTTT.

This clone was seen once. The chain combines TRBV6-4 with TRBJ2-1; D unresolved. This CDR3 is 15 amino acids long. Germline CDR1 reads MRHNA; CDR2 reads SNTAGT. V was cut by 0 bases and J by 6 bases, with 12 bases left in between. CDR3 coding DNA: TGTGCCAGCAGTGACTCTGCCGGTGGAGTCAATGAGCAGTTCTTC. As protein: CASSDSAGGVNEQFF.

The V call is TRBV6-5, the J call TRBJ2-1, with TRBD1 matching over 10 bases. After removal of 0 bases from V and 12 bases from J, the junction contained 11 bases not matched to a gene. The CDR3 extends over 16 amino acids. Germline loops: CDR1 MNHEY, CDR2 SVGAGI. The CDR3 DNA follows: TGTGCCAGCAGTTACTCGGGGACAGGGGATTCGTGCGGGCAGTTCTTC. Residues: CASSYSGTGDSCGQFF.

V gene TRBV7-9 combines with J gene TRBJ1-5; the D is unclear. The length of the CDR3 is 15 residues. Germline CDR1 and CDR2: SEHNR and FQNEAQ (reference sequence). Between the trimmed V and J ends, which lost 1 base and 4 bases, there was a span of 11 bases. CDR3 bases: TGTGCCAGCAGCTTAGTCGGCGGTGAGAATCAGCCCCAGCATTTT. It codes for CASSLVGGENQPQHF.

The count of this clone is one. This chain connects TRBV4-1 to TRBJ2-7; 7 bases are shared with TRBD1. Losses at the gene ends were 3 bases for V and 6 bases for J; bases not matched to a gene: 5. This CDR3 is built from 13 residues. Per the germline V gene, CDR1 is MGHRA and CDR2 is YSYEKL. CDR3 in amino acids: CASSHGTAFEQYF. CDR3 nucleotides: TGCGCCAGCAGCCACGGGACAGCGTTCGAGCAGTACTTC.

The chain recombines TRBV19 with TRBJ2-5; 8 bases fit TRBD1. The CDR3 totals 14 residues. Germline CDR1 LNHDA, CDR2 SQIVND (reference sequence). V was pared by 6 bases and J by 5 bases, with 8 bases of the junction left unmatched. The CDR3 is CASSTKQGEETQYF. For the CDR3, the DNA is TGTGCCAGTAGCACAAAACAGGGGGAGGAGACCCAGTACTTC.

The chain is built from TRBV11-2 and TRBJ2-7, with a tentative D call TRBD2 (5 bases). CDR1 and CDR2 (germline): SGHAT, FQNNGV. V was clipped by 3 bases and J by 3 bases, with 18 bases between them. The CDR3 extends over 16 amino acids. For the CDR3, the DNA is TGTGCCAGCAGCTTGGACTTAGTTTTGGAAGACTACGAGCAGTACTTC. Protein sequence: CASSLDLVLEDYEQYF.

This clone has just a few counts. The CDR3 spells CASRTTGPDQPQHF. The CDR3 DNA follows: TGTGCCAGCAGGACGACAGGCCCCGATCAGCCCCAGCATTTT. V is TRBV2 and J is TRBJ1-5; tentative D call: TRBD1 (6 bases). The CDR3 is 14 amino acids. Germline V gene data show CDR1 as SNHLY and CDR2 as FYNNEI. Trimming took off 6 bases at V and 5 bases at J, with 14 bases between the two ends. The complete variable domain, with remaining parts taken from reference TRBV2 and TRBJ1-5, reads EPEVTQTPSHQVTQMGQEVILRCVPISNHLYFYWYRQILGQKVEFLVSFYNNEISEKSEIFDDQFSVERPDGSNFTLKIRSTKLEDSAMYFCASRTTGPDQPQHFGDGTRLSIL.

The chain combines TRBV18 with TRBJ2-7, with TRBD1 identical over 7 bases. V was clipped by 3 bases and J by 2 bases; unmatched bases: 4. This CDR3 has 14 amino acids. CDR1 KGHSH and CDR2 LQKENI come from the germline V gene. The CDR3 DNA is TGTGCCAGCTCACCTGGACAGGCGACCTACGAGCAGTACTTC. This sequence encodes CASSPGQATYEQYF. Full variable domain (outside the CDR3, taken from reference TRBV18 and TRBJ2-7): NAGVMQNPRHLVRRRGQEARLRCSPMKGHSHVYWYRQLPEEGLKFMVYLQKENIIDESGMPKERFSAEFPKEGPSILRIQQVVRGDSAAYFCASSPGQATYEQYFGPGTRLTVT.

The DNA for the CDR3 is TGCGCCAGCAGGGGAACAGGGCGTCACACCGGGGAGCTGTTTTTT. This codes for CASRGTGRHTGELFF. This rearrangement joins TRBV5-1 to TRBJ2-2; weak D call: TRBD1 (6 bases). V lost 5 bases and J lost 3, with 14 bases in between. From germline, CDR1 is SGHRS and CDR2 YFSETQ. The CDR3 totals 15 residues.

This chain connects TRBV6-5 to TRBJ1-6; a weak D match, TRBD1 (5 bases). Trimming shortened V by 2 bases and J by 0 bases, and 5 bases separated the two germline ends. This CDR3 is 15 amino acids long. CDR1 and CDR2 from the germline V gene are MNHEY and SVGAGI. CDR3 in DNA: TGTGCCAGCAGTTACGACAGCTCCTATAATTCACCCCTCCACTTT. This encodes CASSYDSSYNSPLHF.

This clone was observed a few times. The chain couples TRBV6-1 to TRBJ1-5; TRBD1 matches 7 bases. Germline CDR1 and CDR2: MNHNS and SASEGT. This CDR3 has 13 amino acids. V shed 11 bases, J shed 4 bases, and the junction held 8 bases outside the gene matches. For the CDR3, the DNA is TGTGCCGGCGGACAGGTTGCGAATCAGCCCCAGCATTTT. As protein: CAGGQVANQPQHF.